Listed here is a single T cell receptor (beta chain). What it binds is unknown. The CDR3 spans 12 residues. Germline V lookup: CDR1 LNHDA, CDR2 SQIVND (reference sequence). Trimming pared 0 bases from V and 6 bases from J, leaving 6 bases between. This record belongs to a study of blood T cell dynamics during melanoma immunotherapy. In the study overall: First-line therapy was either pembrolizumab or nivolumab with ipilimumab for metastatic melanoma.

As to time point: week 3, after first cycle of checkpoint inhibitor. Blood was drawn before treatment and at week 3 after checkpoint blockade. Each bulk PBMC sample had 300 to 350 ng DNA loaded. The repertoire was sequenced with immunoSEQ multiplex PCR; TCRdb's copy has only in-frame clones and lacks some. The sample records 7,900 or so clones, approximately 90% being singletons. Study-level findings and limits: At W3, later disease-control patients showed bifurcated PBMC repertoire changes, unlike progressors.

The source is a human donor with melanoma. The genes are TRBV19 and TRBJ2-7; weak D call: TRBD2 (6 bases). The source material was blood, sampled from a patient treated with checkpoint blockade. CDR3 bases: TGTGCCAGTAGTATAGAGCGGGGCGAGCAGTACTTC. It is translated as CASSIERGEQYF.